The sequence of this T cell receptor beta chain was determined in a study of T cell repertoires in ileal Crohn's disease. The wider study: Thiopurines (around 11) or anti-TNF agents (18) were given postoperatively to about half.

This CDR3 region has 12 residues. Trimming removed 5 bases from V and 8 bases from J; junction bases left unmatched: 8. Germline loops: CDR1 SQVTM, CDR2 ANQGSEA. This clone was seen once. Sequenced by immunoSEQ multiplex PCR; TCRdb stores in-frame clones only, minus some. The sample comprises several thousand clones, around 79% of which are singletons, and around 20% rests with the top ten. Time point here: neoterminal ileum biopsy at postoperative endoscopy, about 6 months after surgery. The chain employs TRBV29-1 and TRBJ1-2, with 7 bases matching TRBD1. The TCR originated in an adult with Crohn's disease. The sequenced material came from ileal tissue. The CDR3, as DNA: TGCAGCGTTACAACAGGGGATGTAGGCTACACCTTC. It encodes CSVTTGDVGYTF. Full variable domain (remainder filled in from reference TRBV29-1 and TRBJ1-2): SAVISQKPSRDICQRGTSLTIQCQVDSQVTMMFWYRQQPGQSLTLIATANQGSEATYESGFVIDKFPISRPNLTFSTLTVSNMSPEDSSIYLCSVTTGDVGYTFGSGTRLTVV.